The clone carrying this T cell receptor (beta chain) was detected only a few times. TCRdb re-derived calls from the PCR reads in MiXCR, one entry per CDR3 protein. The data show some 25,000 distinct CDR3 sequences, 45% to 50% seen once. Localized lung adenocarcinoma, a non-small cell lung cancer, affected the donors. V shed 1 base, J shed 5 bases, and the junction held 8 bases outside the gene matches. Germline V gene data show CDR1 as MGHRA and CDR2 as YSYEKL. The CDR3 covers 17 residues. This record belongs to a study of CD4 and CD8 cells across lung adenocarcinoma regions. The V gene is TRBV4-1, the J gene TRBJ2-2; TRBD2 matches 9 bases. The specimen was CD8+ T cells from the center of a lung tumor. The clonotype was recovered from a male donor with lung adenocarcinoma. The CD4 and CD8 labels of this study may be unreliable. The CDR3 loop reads CASSQALTSGDTGELFF. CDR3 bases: TGCGCCAGCAGCCAAGCCCTGACTAGCGGCGATACCGGGGAGCTGTTTTTT.